These T cell receptor beta chains were read from a single sample in a study of radiation and T cells in renal cell carcinoma. The assay was immunoSEQ multiplex PCR, and TCRdb's table has in-frame clones only and misses some. The sample records around 130,000 clones, over 75% being singletons. This specimen was blood, taken from a patient whose treatment included radiotherapy and nephrectomy. The receptors here all came from a woman aged 60-75 years with renal cell carcinoma. CDR3s include the opening cysteine and the closing phenylalanine or tryptophan. Each record gives: CDR3 protein, V gene, J gene, CDR3 length.

CDR3aa: CASTKDRGDTEAFF
v_gene: TRBV6-1
j_gene: TRBJ1-1
len: 14

CDR3aa: CASSLGVNTGELFF
v_gene: TRBV5-1
j_gene: TRBJ2-2
len: 14

CDR3aa: CASSLAVGSEQFF
v_gene: TRBV5-1
j_gene: TRBJ2-1
len: 13

CDR3aa: CASSMIGGTIYF
v_gene: TRBV19
j_gene: TRBJ1-3
len: 12

CDR3aa: CASSLGGVNEKLFF
v_gene: TRBV28
j_gene: TRBJ1-4
len: 14

CDR3aa: CASTVTGQNTEAFF
v_gene: TRBV6-5
j_gene: TRBJ1-1
len: 14

CDR3aa: CASSSPGGRETQYF
v_gene: TRBV11-2
j_gene: TRBJ2-5
len: 14

CDR3aa: CASRQTGGLNTEAFF
v_gene: TRBV7-9
j_gene: TRBJ1-1
len: 15

CDR3aa: CASSRGGVDQPQHF
v_gene: TRBV19
j_gene: TRBJ1-5
len: 14

CDR3aa: CASSGTLKGGSPLHF
v_gene: TRBV5-1
j_gene: TRBJ1-6
len: 15

CDR3aa: CASSLVYRPEAFF
v_gene: TRBV11-2
j_gene: TRBJ1-1
len: 13